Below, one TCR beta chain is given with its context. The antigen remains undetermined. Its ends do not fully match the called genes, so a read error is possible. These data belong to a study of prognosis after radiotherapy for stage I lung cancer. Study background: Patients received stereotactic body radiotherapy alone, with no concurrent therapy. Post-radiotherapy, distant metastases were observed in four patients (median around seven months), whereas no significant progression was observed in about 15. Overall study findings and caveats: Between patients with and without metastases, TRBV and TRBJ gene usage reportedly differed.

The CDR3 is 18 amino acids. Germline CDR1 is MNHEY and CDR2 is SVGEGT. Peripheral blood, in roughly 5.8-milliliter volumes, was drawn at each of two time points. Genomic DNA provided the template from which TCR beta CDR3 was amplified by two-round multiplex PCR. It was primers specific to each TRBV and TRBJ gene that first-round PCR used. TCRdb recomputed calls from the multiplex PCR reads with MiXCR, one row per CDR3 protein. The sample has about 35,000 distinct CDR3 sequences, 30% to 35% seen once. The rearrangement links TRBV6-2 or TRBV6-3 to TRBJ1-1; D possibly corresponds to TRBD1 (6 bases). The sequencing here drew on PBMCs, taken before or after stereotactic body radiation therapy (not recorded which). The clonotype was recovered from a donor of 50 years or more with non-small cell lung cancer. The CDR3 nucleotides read TGTGCCGGCAGTGTAGTAGGTGGGGGCTTTGGTCGGAAGACTGAAGCTTTCTTT. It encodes CAGSVVGGGFGRKTEAFF.